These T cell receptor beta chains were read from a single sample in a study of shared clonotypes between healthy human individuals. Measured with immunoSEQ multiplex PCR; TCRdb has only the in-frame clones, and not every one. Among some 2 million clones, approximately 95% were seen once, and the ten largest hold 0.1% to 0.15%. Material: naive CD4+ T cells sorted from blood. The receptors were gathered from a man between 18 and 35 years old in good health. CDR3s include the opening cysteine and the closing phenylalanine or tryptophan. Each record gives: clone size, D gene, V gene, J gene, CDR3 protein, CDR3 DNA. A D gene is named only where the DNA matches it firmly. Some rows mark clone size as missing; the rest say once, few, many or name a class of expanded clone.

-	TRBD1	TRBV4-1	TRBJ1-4	CASSLGQGATNEKLFF	TGCGCCAGCAGCCTCGGACAGGGTGCAACTAATGAAAAACTGTTTTTT
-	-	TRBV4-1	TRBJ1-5	CASSPSSVVDSNQPQHF	TGCGCCAGCAGCCCCTCCTCGGTAGTTGATAGCAATCAGCCCCAGCATTTT
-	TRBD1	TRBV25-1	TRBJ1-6	CASGADRGNSPLHF	TGTGCCAGCGGGGCGGACAGGGGTAATTCACCCCTCCACTTT
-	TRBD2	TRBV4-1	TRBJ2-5	CASSQEPSAGGSGTQYF	TGCGCCAGCAGCCAAGAGCCGTCGGCGGGGGGGAGCGGGACCCAGTACTTC
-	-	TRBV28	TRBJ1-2	CASIDRLGYTF	TGTGCCAGCATCGACAGGCTTGGCTACACCTTC
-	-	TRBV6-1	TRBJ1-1	CASSEGRGMNTEAFF	TGTGCCAGCAGTGAAGGTCGAGGGATGAACACTGAAGCTTTCTTT
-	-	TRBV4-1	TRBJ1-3	CASSPPTWNTIYF	TGCGCCAGCAGCCCACCCACGTGGAACACCATATATTTT
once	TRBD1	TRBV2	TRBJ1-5	CASSDKGGGQPQHF	TGTGCCAGCAGTGACAAAGGGGGCGGACAGCCCCAGCATTTT
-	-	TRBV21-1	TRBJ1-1	CASSNKTGRNTEAFF	TGTGCCAGCAGCAATAAGACAGGTAGGAACACTGAAGCTTTCTTT
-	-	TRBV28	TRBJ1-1	CASSGNTEAFF	TGTGCCAGCAGTGGAAACACTGAAGCTTTCTTT
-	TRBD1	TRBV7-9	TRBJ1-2	CASSTPGQQRGYTF	TGTGCCAGCAGCACTCCGGGACAGCAAAGGGGCTACACCTTC
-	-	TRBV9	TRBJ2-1	CASSVEGSTDNEQFF	TGTGCCAGCAGCGTAGAGGGGAGCACAGACAATGAGCAGTTCTTC
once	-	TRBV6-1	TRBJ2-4	CASSDRWDRQGLAKNIQYF	TGTGCCAGCAGTGATAGGTGGGACCGACAGGGACTAGCCAAAAACATTCAGTACTTC
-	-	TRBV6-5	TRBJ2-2	CASTPSTGELFF	TGTGCCAGCACCCCGAGCACCGGGGAGCTGTTTTTT
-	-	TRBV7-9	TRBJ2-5	CASNPQGETQYF	TGTGCCAGCAATCCGCAAGGGGAGACCCAGTACTTC
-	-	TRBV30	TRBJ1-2	CARATGGDGYTF	TGTGCCCGGGCGACAGGAGGGGATGGCTACACCTTC
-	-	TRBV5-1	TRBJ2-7	CASHPGTLPYEQYF	TGCGCCAGCCATCCCGGGACACTCCCCTACGAGCAGTACTTC
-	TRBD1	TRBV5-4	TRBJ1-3	CATTRQGRNTIYF	TGTGCCACCACAAGACAGGGGAGAAACACCATATATTTT
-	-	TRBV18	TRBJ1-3	CASSPGEGNTIYF	TGTGCCAGCTCACCCGGGGAAGGAAACACCATATATTTT
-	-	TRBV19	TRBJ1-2	CASSYRSNGYTF	TGTGCCAGTAGCTACAGGTCTAATGGCTACACCTTC
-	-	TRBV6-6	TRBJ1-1	CASSAGTTEAFF	TGTGCCAGCAGCGCCGGGACAACTGAAGCTTTCTTT
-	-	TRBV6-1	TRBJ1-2	CASSEGAGPLYGYTF	TGTGCCAGCAGTGAAGGAGCAGGGCCCCTCTATGGCTACACCTTC
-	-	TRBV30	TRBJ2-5	CAWRLPGGGETQYF	TGTGCCTGGAGATTACCAGGGGGAGGGGAGACCCAGTACTTC
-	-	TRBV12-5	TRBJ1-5	CASGSALNQPQHF	TGTGCTAGTGGTTCCGCCCTCAATCAGCCCCAGCATTTT
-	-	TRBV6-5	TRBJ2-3	CASRRDPSTDTQYF	TGTGCCAGCAGGAGGGACCCTAGCACAGATACGCAGTATTTT